This T cell receptor beta chain was retrieved from a study of OX40 agonist ivuxolimab in advanced cancers. Clones were read by immunoSEQ multiplex PCR, and TCRdb kept only the in-frame ones, dropping some. Of some 90,000 clones listed, over 75% are singletons. CDR3 length equals 14 residues. V gave up 3 bases and J gave up 2 bases, with 12 bases separating them. Germline CDR1 and CDR2: SGDLS and YYNGEE. Details on this clone: Its cognate antigen is unknown.

Overall study findings and caveats: Low normalized clonal expansion also occurred in some nonresponding patients.

The sequence derives from an adult with an advanced solid tumor such as melanoma, head and neck, liver or kidney cancer. Specimen: CD4+ or CD8+ T cells sorted from blood, collected in a trial of the OX40 agonist ivuxolimab. The chain is built from TRBV9 and TRBJ2-7; either TRBD1 or TRBD2 may fit D (5 bases each). CDR3 in amino acids: CASSARDRTYEQYF. DNA of the CDR3: TGTGCCAGCAGCGCCCGGGACCGAACCTACGAGCAGTACTTC.